This is a list of T cell receptor beta chains from one sample in a study of T cell responses to AZD1222 COVID-19 vaccine. Data came from immunoSEQ multiplex PCR; TCRdb stores just in-frame clones and leaves some out. The sample lists about 150,000 clones, 92% occurring once. The specimen comprised peripheral blood, sampled 28 days after the second AZD1222 dose. Source of these receptors: an adult who received the AZD1222 COVID-19 vaccine. Both conserved end residues are part of each CDR3. A D gene is named only where the DNA matches it firmly. Rows may omit the clone size; those that give it use once, few, many or a size class.

TRBV7-2	TRBJ1-1	-	-	CASSLVQDAGTEAFF	TGTGCCAGCAGCTTGGTGCAGGACGCAGGCACTGAAGCTTTCTTT
TRBV4-1	TRBJ2-7	-	-	CASSPGQPGGEQYF	TGCGCCAGCAGCCCAGGACAGCCAGGTGGCGAGCAGTACTTC
TRBV19	TRBJ2-7	TRBD1	-	CASSPRGTGGPEQYF	TGTGCCAGTAGTCCCCGCGGGACAGGGGGCCCCGAGCAGTACTTC
TRBV12-3/TRBV12-4	TRBJ1-2	-	-	CASSLNRDYGYTF	TGTGCCAGCAGTTTAAACAGGGACTATGGCTACACCTTC
TRBV28	TRBJ2-2	-	-	CASSFERVFPNTGELFF	TGTGCCAGCAGTTTTGAAAGGGTTTTCCCGAACACCGGGGAGCTGTTTTTT
TRBV11-2	TRBJ1-5	-	-	CASSPQYNQPQHF	TGTGCCAGCAGCCCTCAATACAATCAGCCCCAGCATTTT
TRBV28	TRBJ2-4	-	-	CASSWGSKNIQYF	TGTGCCAGCAGTTGGGGCAGCAAAAACATTCAGTACTTC
TRBV5-1	TRBJ1-4	TRBD1	-	CASSFGAGGNEKLFF	TGCGCCAGCAGCTTCGGAGCAGGGGGGAATGAAAAACTGTTTTTT
TRBV19	TRBJ2-7	TRBD2	-	CASSPRLAGEQYF	TGTGCCAGTAGTCCCCGACTAGCAGGGGAGCAGTACTTC
TRBV4-2	TRBJ2-1	TRBD2	-	CASSQGRLAGGNEQFF	TGTGCCAGCAGCCAAGGACGTCTAGCGGGGGGTAATGAGCAGTTCTTC
TRBV7-9	TRBJ1-1	TRBD1	-	CASSLAGQGALNTEAFF	TGTGCCAGCAGCTTAGCAGGACAGGGGGCGTTGAACACTGAAGCTTTCTTT
TRBV5-6	TRBJ1-5	TRBD1	-	CASSPSQGNQPQHF	TGTGCCAGCAGCCCCTCACAGGGGAATCAGCCCCAGCATTTT
TRBV6-5	TRBJ1-1	-	-	CASSYSTGAGTEAFF	TGTGCCAGCAGTTACTCGACGGGGGCCGGCACTGAAGCTTTCTTT
TRBV9	TRBJ2-3	TRBD2	-	CASSMGSSGRSDTQYF	TGTGCCAGCAGCATGGGGTCTAGCGGGAGGTCTGATACGCAGTATTTT
TRBV6-4	TRBJ2-2	-	-	CASRGGGAGELFF	TGTGCCAGCCGGGGCGGAGGGGCCGGGGAGCTGTTTTTT
TRBV3-1/TRBV3-2	TRBJ1-5	-	-	CASSQVPGRQGYQPQHF	TGTGCCAGCAGCCAAGTCCCCGGTAGGCAGGGGTATCAGCCCCAGCATTTT
TRBV10-1	TRBJ1-4	-	-	CASSGPGDEKLFF	TGCGCCAGCAGTGGCCCAGGAGACGAAAAACTGTTTTTT
TRBV25-1	TRBJ2-1	-	-	CASSPAPTYNEQFF	TGTGCCAGCAGTCCCGCCCCGACTTACAATGAGCAGTTCTTC
TRBV11-1	TRBJ2-7	TRBD1	-	CASSLMGQGIEQYF	TGTGCCAGCAGCCTAATGGGACAGGGCATCGAGCAGTACTTC
TRBV28	TRBJ2-7	-	-	CASRSGTASYEQYF	TGTGCCAGCAGATCCGGGACGGCATCCTACGAGCAGTACTTC
TRBV5-1	TRBJ1-1	-	-	CASSSTGPNTEAFF	TGCGCCAGCAGCTCGACAGGACCTAACACTGAAGCTTTCTTT
TRBV13	TRBJ2-3	TRBD2	-	CASSSRTSGRRGPDTQYF	TGTGCCAGCAGCTCCAGGACTAGCGGGAGACGGGGTCCTGATACGCAGTATTTT
TRBV11-2	TRBJ2-2	-	-	CASSPTQFTGELFF	TGTGCCAGCAGCCCTACTCAATTCACCGGGGAGCTGTTTTTT
TRBV6-6	TRBJ1-5	TRBD1	-	CASSYDRVGQPQHF	TGTGCCAGCAGCTACGACAGGGTGGGTCAGCCCCAGCATTTT
TRBV5-4	TRBJ1-1	-	-	CASSPKQNMNTEAFF	TGTGCCAGCAGCCCGAAACAAAACATGAACACTGAAGCTTTCTTT
TRBV18	TRBJ2-7	TRBD2	-	CASSPQRTSGKDEQYF	TGTGCCAGCTCACCACAACGAACTAGCGGGAAAGACGAGCAGTACTTC
TRBV6-4	TRBJ2-2	-	few	CASSDSAGNTGELFF	TGTGCCAGCAGTGACTCGGCAGGGAACACCGGGGAGCTGTTTTTT
TRBV7-9	TRBJ1-5	-	-	CASSLAGFNQPQHF	TGTGCCAGCAGCTTAGCTGGGTTCAATCAGCCCCAGCATTTT
TRBV30	TRBJ1-2	TRBD1	-	CAWRGQGIDGYTF	TGTGCCTGGAGGGGACAGGGGATCGATGGCTACACCTTC
TRBV30	TRBJ1-2	-	once	CAWSTTSYGYTF	TGTGCCTGGAGTACGACATCCTATGGCTACACCTTC
TRBV7-2	TRBJ2-7	TRBD1	-	CASSPRTGVREQYF	TGTGCCAGCAGCCCGAGGACAGGGGTACGCGAGCAGTACTTC
TRBV5-6	TRBJ1-5	-	-	CASSFRSAQLSNQPQHF	TGTGCCAGCAGTTTTAGGAGCGCCCAGCTTAGCAATCAGCCCCAGCATTTT